These 32 T cell receptor beta chains were sequenced from one sample in a study of tumor-infiltrating lymphocytes in primary liver carcinoma. Germline DNA was extracted too, while blood RNA derived from unsorted whole blood. With a constant-region primer, TCR beta cDNA was made from 450 to 650 ng of total RNA. Each TCR beta library was derived from three nested multiplex PCR rounds that employed slightly modified ARM-PCR. TRBV1-TRBV30 forward primers paired with a C-beta reverse primer drove the first two PCR rounds, around 9 cycles each. TCRdb fed the multiplex PCR reads into MiXCR, producing one record per CDR3 protein. The top ten hold approximately 67% of the sample, which has around 170,000 distinct CDR3 sequences, over 45% seen once. The sample consisted of peripheral blood. These receptors all come from a man aged 35-49 years with primary liver carcinoma and hepatitis B virus infection.

A single count supports this clonotype. A much larger clone differs from this one at a single base, so this may be a read error. The DNA for the CDR3 is TGTGCCAGCAGCTTGGTGGACAGGGGGCTTGGGACCGGGGAGCCGTTTTTT. Encoded protein: CASSLVDRGLGTGEPFF. This chain joins TRBV11-2 and TRBJ2-2; 11 nucleotides match TRBD1. Germline values: CDR1 SGHAT, CDR2 FQNNGV. This CDR3 is 17 amino acids long. The complete variable domain, with remaining parts taken from reference TRBV11-2 and TRBJ2-2, reads EAGVAQSPRYKIIEKRQSVAFWCNPISGHATLYWYQQILGQGPKLLIQFQNNGVVDDSQLPKDRFSAERLKGVDSTLKIQPAKLEDSAVYLCASSLVDRGLGTGEPFFGEGSRLTVL.

This clonotype appeared many times. The gene calls are TRBV12-3 or TRBV12-4 and TRBJ1-1; no clear D gene. The V gene lost 0 bases and the J gene lost 3 bases, with 5 bases spanning the gap. The CDR3 loop spans 13 amino acids. The CDR3 DNA sequence: TGTGCCAGCAGTTTAGCGCAGGACACTGAAGCTTTCTTT. It is translated as CASSLAQDTEAFF.

The gene calls are TRBV11-2 and TRBJ2-2; 10 bases fit TRBD2. V shed 5 bases and J 5 bases; nucleotides not matched to a gene: 8. The CDR3 runs to 16 residues. CDR1 is SGHAT, CDR2 FQNNGV, per germline. The CDR3 DNA is TGTGCCAGCAGCCTGCCGGGACTAGCGTTGACCGGGGAGCTGTTTTTT. The encoded protein is CASSLPGLALTGELFF.

The CDR3 sequence is CSVEGGQGNTIYF. The CDR3 DNA is TGCAGCGTTGAAGGAGGGCAGGGGAACACCATATATTTT. V and J are TRBV29-1 and TRBJ1-3, with D tentatively TRBD1 (6 bases). In germline, CDR1 is SQVTM, CDR2 ANQGSEA. The CDR3 has 13 residues. The V and J ends lost 1 base and 7 bases respectively, with 11 bases between them.

A remark on this clonotype: A clone one base away is much larger, so this may be a read error. The rearrangement uses TRBV11-2 and TRBJ2-7; 8 bases match TRBD2. Germline CDR1 reads SGHAT; CDR2 reads FQNNGV. The CDR3 has 15 residues. After removal of 5 bases from V and 0 bases from J, the junction contained 6 bases not matched to a gene. CDR3 nucleotide sequence: TGTGCCAGCAGCCTAGCGGGCCCCACCTCCTACGAGCAGTACTTC. Its protein is CASSLAGPTSYEQYF.

This clonotype was counted between two and nine times. The chain carries TRBV4-1 and TRBJ2-1; 15 bases are a match to TRBD2. This CDR3 contains 19 residues. The V and J ends lost 2 bases and 5 bases, in that order; junction bases with no gene match: 10. Germline CDR1 and CDR2: MGHRA and YSYEKL. The CDR3 loop reads CASSQKGLAGGRKDNEQFF. In DNA form, the CDR3 reads TGCGCCAGCAGCCAAAAGGGACTAGCGGGAGGACGAAAGGACAATGAGCAGTTCTTC.

V is TRBV29-1 and J is TRBJ2-3; a weak D match, TRBD2 (6 bases). V shed 5 bases and J shed 5 bases, with 20 bases lying between them. This CDR3 is 15 amino acids long. The germline CDR1 and CDR2 sequences are SQVTM and ANQGSEA. DNA for the CDR3: TGCAGCGTTCGCCGGGAGATACCCGGCATAGATACGCAGTATTTT. Its translation is CSVRREIPGIDTQYF.

This clonotype was picked up many times. This chain connects TRBV11-2 to TRBJ2-7, with a possible D match to TRBD1 (6 bases). The germline V gene encodes CDR1 SGHAT and CDR2 FQNNGV. V shed 2 bases and J shed 5 bases, with 16 bases lying between them. The CDR3 spans 15 residues. The CDR3 reads CASSLFHGDTHEQYF. The CDR3 nucleotides read TGTGCCAGCAGCTTATTTCACGGGGACACCCACGAGCAGTACTTC.

Note on this clonotype: At one end the junction does not follow the germline gene, possibly because of a read error. The V and J genes are TRBV2 and TRBJ1-5; possible D gene TRBD1, 5 bases. Germline-derived CDR1 and CDR2 are SNHLY and FYNNEI. The CDR3 is 15 residues long. The CDR3 loop is CASRSGRASNQPQHF. CDR3 bases: TGTGCCAGCAGATCAGGGAGGGCGAGCAATCAGCCCCAACATTTT.

Remarks on this clonotype: A much more abundant neighbour one base away suggests this may be a read error. The chain carries TRBV11-1 and TRBJ2-5; no definite D call. This CDR3 has 13 amino acids. Trimming took off 0 bases at V and 10 bases at J, with 12 bases between the two ends. CDR1 SGHAT and CDR2 FQDESV come from the germline V gene (reference sequence). The CDR3 is CASSLAPLGIQYF. CDR3 sequence (DNA): TGTGCCAGCAGCTTAGCGCCGTTAGGGATCCAGTACTTC.

This clonotype has just a few counts. This may be a read error: a much more frequent sequence differs by one nucleotide. The J gene is TRBJ1-4, the V gene TRBV11-1; D not certain. This CDR3 has 13 amino acids. Germline-derived CDR1 and CDR2 are SGHAT and FQDESV (reference sequence). The V and J ends lost 2 bases and 16 bases respectively, with 17 bases between them. This CDR3 is CASSLSLPGLPFF. DNA of the CDR3: TGTGCCAGCAGCTTAAGTCTCCCAGGACTACCGTTTTTT.

This clonotype was detected only once. A read error may produce the germline difference seen at one junction end. The V call is TRBV10-3, the J call TRBJ2-7; possible D gene TRBD2, 5 bases. The CDR3 is 14 amino acids. Germline CDR1 reads ENHRY; CDR2 reads SYGVKD. DNA for the CDR3: TGTGCCATCAGTTTGTCGGACTTGGGCTACGATCAGTACTTC. It translates to CAISLSDLGYDQYF.

The chain has TRBV5-1 and TRBJ2-3, with D tentatively TRBD1 (5 bases). Trimming pared 0 bases from V and 4 bases from J, leaving 12 bases between. Germline CDR1 and CDR2: SGHRS and YFSETQ. The CDR3 runs 15 residues. CDR3 coding DNA: TGCGCCAGCAGCTTGGACGGCAGGGCGCCAGATACGCAGTATTTT. Its translation is CASSLDGRAPDTQYF.

Of note for this clonotype: The junction and the germline gene differ at one end; a read error may be behind it. The gene calls are TRBV6-1 and TRBJ2-1; 12 bases map to TRBD1. CDR1 is MNHNS, CDR2 SASEGT, per germline. The length of the CDR3 is 16 residues. The CDR3 DNA is TGTGCCAACAGTCCTCCCGGGACAGGGGGCGGGAATGAGCAGTTCTTC. Protein: CANSPPGTGGGNEQFF.

Regarding this clonotype: This may come from a read error, since a much larger clone is one base off. The chain is built from TRBV29-1 and TRBJ2-1, with TRBD2 as a possible D gene (6 bases). CDR1 is SQVTM, CDR2 ANQGSEA, per germline. The CDR3 sequence is 13 residues long. V was pared by 4 bases and J by 7 bases, with 14 bases between. CDR3 sequence: CSVASGRENEQFF. The DNA for the CDR3 is TGCAGCGTTGCCAGCGGGCGGGAAAATGAGCAGTTCTTC.

Comment on this clonotype: At one end, the junction sequence differs from germline, possibly due to a read error. The chain is built from TRBV12-3 or TRBV12-4 and TRBJ1-1; TRBD1 agrees at 7 bases. The length of the CDR3 is 13 residues. In DNA form, the CDR3 reads TGTGCCAGCAGTGTGACAGGGTTCACTGAAGCTTCCTTT. This gives the protein CASSVTGFTEASF.

This clonotype was counted only a few times. The rearrangement links TRBV11-2 to TRBJ2-3; 8 positions agree with TRBD2. CDR1 and CDR2 from the germline V gene are SGHAT and FQNNGV. This CDR3 has 15 residues. Trimming took 5 bases from V and 2 from J; bases not matched to a gene: 6. The CDR3 spells CASSASGSHTDTQYF. The CDR3, as DNA: TGTGCCAGCAGCGCCAGCGGGAGCCACACAGATACGCAGTATTTT.

Details on this clonotype: At one of its ends the junction is not consistent with the germline gene, which may arise from a read error. This rearrangement joins TRBV11-3 to TRBJ2-7; D ambiguous. Germline V gives CDR1 SGHNT, CDR2 YENEEA. The CDR3 sequence is 13 residues long. The CDR3 loop is CDSRWGMGYEQYF. In DNA, the CDR3 is TGTGACAGCAGGTGGGGTATGGGGTACGAGCAGTACTTC.

This clonotype has just a few counts. V gene TRBV7-8 combines with J gene TRBJ2-7; a weak D match, TRBD2 (6 bases). V was clipped by 6 bases and J by 0 bases, with 21 bases between them. This CDR3 contains 17 residues. Per germline, CDR1 SGHVS and CDR2 FQNEAQ. This CDR3 is CASRPNPAGTFSYEQYF. The CDR3 coding sequence is TGTGCCAGCAGGCCGAATCCCGCCGGGACTTTCTCCTACGAGCAGTACTTC.

There are many counts of this clonotype. The CDR3 spells CASSLGEGQENEQFF. The CDR3, as DNA: TGTGCCAGCAGCTTAGGGGAGGGCCAAGAAAATGAGCAGTTCTTC. V and J are TRBV11-2 and TRBJ2-1; TRBD2 aligns across 7 bases. CDR3 length equals 15 residues. Looked up from germline, CDR1 is SGHAT and CDR2 is FQNNGV. Trimming took 1 base from V and 7 from J; bases not matched to a gene: 7.

This clonotype was detected many times. This sequence joins TRBV11-3 and TRBJ2-1; D not resolved. CDR1 is SGHNT and CDR2 is YENEEA in the germline V gene. V was clipped by 4 bases and J by 5 bases, with 12 bases between them. This CDR3 comprises 14 residues. DNA for the CDR3: TGTGCCAGCAGCTCCCCGACATCTGACAATGAGCAGTTCTTC. As protein: CASSSPTSDNEQFF.

V and J are TRBV29-1 and TRBJ2-3; D not certain. The germline gives CDR1 SQVTM, CDR2 ANQGSEA. The CDR3 runs 13 residues. Trimming took 5 bases from V and 6 from J, leaving 15 bases between them. The CDR3 loop is CSVKPWERDTQYF. CDR3 sequence (DNA): TGCAGCGTTAAGCCTTGGGAAAGGGATACGCAGTATTTT.

The chain carries TRBV12-3 or TRBV12-4 and TRBJ1-6, with D perhaps matching TRBD1 (5 bases). The V end lost 5 bases, the J end lost 9 bases, and 14 bases lay between the germline ends. The CDR3 covers 14 residues. CDR3 sequence: CASSPTRGGSPLHF. The CDR3 DNA sequence: TGTGCCAGCAGTCCGACACGGGGGGGTTCACCCCTCCACTTT.

The table lists this clonotype with a count of one. The rearrangement joins TRBV11-3 to TRBJ2-3; 11 bases fit TRBD2. Unmatched junction bases numbered 15, after V lost 1 base and J lost 12 bases. The CDR3 length is 17 residues. Germline assignment: CDR1 SGHNT and CDR2 YENEEA. The DNA for the CDR3 is TGTGCCAGCAGCTTAGGGGTAACTAGCGGGGGCACAGATAACCAGTATTTT. It specifies CASSLGVTSGGTDNQYF.

V is TRBV11-2 and J is TRBJ2-2; TRBD2 might be the D (6 bases). Germline CDR1 reads SGHAT; CDR2 reads FQNNGV. The V end lost 5 bases, the J end lost 3 bases, and 13 bases lay between the germline ends. CDR3 length: 15 amino acids. CDR3 protein: CASSLIGSYTGELFF. CDR3 bases: TGTGCCAGCAGCCTAATCGGGAGTTACACCGGGGAGCTGTTTTTT.

The chain combines TRBV30 with TRBJ2-7; 11 bases fit TRBD1. In germline, CDR1 is GTSNPN, CDR2 SVGIG (reference sequence). The V segment lost 3 bases and the J segment 2 bases; nucleotides outside the gene matches: 6. This CDR3 region has 15 residues. CDR3 sequence: CAWRDRGRYTYEQYF. CDR3 DNA: TGTGCCTGGAGGGACAGGGGGCGATACACCTACGAGCAGTACTTC.

The gene calls are TRBV29-1 and TRBJ1-2, with D unresolved. Germline V lookup: CDR1 SQVTM, CDR2 ANQGSEA. This CDR3 contains 12 residues. Trimming shortened V by 4 bases and J by 4 bases, and 10 bases separated the two germline ends. CDR3 protein: CSVGVYGYGYTF. DNA for the CDR3: TGCAGCGTTGGTGTATACGGCTATGGCTACACCTTC.

This clonotype was counted only a few times. The chain links TRBV4-1 to TRBJ2-7, with D possibly TRBD2 on 5 matching bases. Germline CDR1 and CDR2: MGHRA and YSYEKL. The germline V and J ends were trimmed by 0 bases and 3 bases, with 9 bases remaining between them. CDR3 length: 14 amino acids. CDR3 in amino acids: CASSQDIGGYEQYF. CDR3 nucleotide sequence: TGCGCCAGCAGCCAAGATATTGGAGGCTACGAGCAGTACTTC.

The CDR3 sequence is CASSLQFGQGHGYTF. The CDR3 DNA sequence: TGTGCAAGTAGCCTTCAGTTTGGGCAGGGACATGGCTACACCTTC. The chain is built from TRBV11-2 and TRBJ1-2; possible D gene TRBD1, 5 bases. The germline CDR1 and CDR2 sequences are SGHAT and FQNNGV. This CDR3 comprises 15 residues.

The chain joins TRBV4-1 to TRBJ1-2; tentatively, D is TRBD1 (5 bases). Germline CDR1 and CDR2: MGHRA and YSYEKL. The CDR3 loop spans 14 amino acids. V was cut by 0 bases and J by 3 bases, with 8 bases left in between. The CDR3 reads CASSQDTGDYGYTF. Written as DNA, the CDR3 is TGCGCCAGCAGCCAAGATACAGGAGACTATGGCTACACCTTC.

This clonotype was observed a handful of times. The V and J genes are TRBV4-1 and TRBJ2-1, with 8 nucleotides matching TRBD1. The V gene end was trimmed by 4 bases and the J gene end by 3 bases; junction bases not matched to a gene: 11. The CDR3 sequence is 17 residues long. CDR1 is MGHRA and CDR2 is YSYEKL in the germline V gene. The CDR3 DNA is TGCGCCAGCAGCCTCCAGGGGGCCAGAGACATCTACAATGAGCAGTTCTTC. This gives the protein CASSLQGARDIYNEQFF.

A note on this clonotype: Germline and junction disagree at one end, which may indicate a read error. The chain has TRBV6-1 and TRBJ2-1; TRBD2 matches at 7 bases. The V gene's germline CDR1 is MNHNS and CDR2 SASEGT. CDR3 size: 12 residues. The CDR3 region is CATWDYNNEHFF. CDR3 coding DNA: TGTGCCACCTGGGACTACAACAATGAGCACTTCTTC.